Only a few counts were recorded for the clone carrying this T cell receptor beta chain. The antigen is not known. This record comes from a study of T cell responses to AZD1222 COVID-19 vaccine. Study-level points and caveats: Donors skewed white British and female; clonal diversity was possibly underestimated.

The CDR3 runs to 14 residues. The V gene end was trimmed by 6 bases and the J gene end by 5 bases; junction bases not matched to a gene: 3. Germline V gene sequence: CDR1 SGHRS, CDR2 YFSETQ. Sequenced by immunoSEQ multiplex PCR; TCRdb stores in-frame clones only, minus some. Of around 160,000 clones in the sample, around 91% are singletons; the top ten hold roughly 5.5%. The sample consisted of peripheral blood, taken on day 0 of AZD1222 vaccination. The chain carries TRBV5-1 and TRBJ2-1, with 12 nucleotides matching TRBD2. The receptor's source is an adult in good health. The DNA for the CDR3 is TGCGCCAGCACTAGCGGGGGGGTCGACAATGAGCAGTTCTTC. Amino acid sequence: CASTSGGVDNEQFF.